This entry describes one T cell receptor (beta chain). Antigen unknown. These data originate in a study of cytomegalovirus exposure and HLA in healthy donors. General study findings and limits: In a later analysis, HLA-C alleles had the fewest associated TCRs, DRB1 alleles the most.

The PCR was carried out with 60 Vbeta primers and 13 Jbeta primers. Assay used: immunoSEQ multiplex PCR; TCRdb lists only in-frame clones, some missing. The sample gives over 100,000 clones, over 60% of which show up once; roughly 2% is in the top ten. The germline V gene has CDR1 KGHSY and CDR2 FQNENV. The CDR3 sequence is 15 residues long. Trimming cost V 5 bases and J 0 bases, with 13 bases left between them. The material sequenced was PBMCs. The sequence derives from a woman in her twenties or thirties in good health and CMV-seronegative. V and J are TRBV16 and TRBJ1-2, with D hard to call. The CDR3 protein is CASSTRRGSNYGYTF. CDR3 sequence (DNA): TGTGCCAGCAGCACCAGGCGGGGTTCTAACTATGGCTACACCTTC. The full variable domain, its missing parts supplied by reference TRBV16 and TRBJ1-2, is GEEVAQTPKHLVRGEGQKAKLYCAPIKGHSYVFWYQQVLKNEFKFLISFQNENVFDETGMPKERFSAKCLPNSPCSLEIQATKLEDSAVYFCASSTRRGSNYGYTFGSGTRLTVV.